The T cell receptor (beta chain) described here comes from a study of chemoradiotherapy in HPV16-positive cancers. TCRdb keeps only in-frame clones here, not all; method: immunoSEQ multiplex PCR. The data contain roughly 8,300 clones, 70% to 80% of them singletons. Study findings and constraints: Candidate HPV-specific clones and E7-related TCR motifs grew in tumor during treatment. HPV-specific T cells were functionally defined from only two HPV16-positive patients. In HPV16-positive patients, HPV-responsive T-cell expansion tracked better recurrence-free survival.

Trimming removed 6 bases from V and 1 base from J, with 11 bases in between. CDR1 is MNHNS and CDR2 is SASEGT in the germline V gene. This CDR3 has 14 residues. In regard to this clone: Its antigen is unknown.

This chain connects TRBV6-1 to TRBJ2-3; D is unresolved. Sample collection occurred from a patient who underwent chemoradiotherapy. The clonotype comes from a human donor with HPV-associated anogenital cancer. CDR3 DNA sequence: TGTGCCAGCAGGCAGTATATGGGCACAGATACGCAGTATTTT. Its protein is CASRQYMGTDTQYF.